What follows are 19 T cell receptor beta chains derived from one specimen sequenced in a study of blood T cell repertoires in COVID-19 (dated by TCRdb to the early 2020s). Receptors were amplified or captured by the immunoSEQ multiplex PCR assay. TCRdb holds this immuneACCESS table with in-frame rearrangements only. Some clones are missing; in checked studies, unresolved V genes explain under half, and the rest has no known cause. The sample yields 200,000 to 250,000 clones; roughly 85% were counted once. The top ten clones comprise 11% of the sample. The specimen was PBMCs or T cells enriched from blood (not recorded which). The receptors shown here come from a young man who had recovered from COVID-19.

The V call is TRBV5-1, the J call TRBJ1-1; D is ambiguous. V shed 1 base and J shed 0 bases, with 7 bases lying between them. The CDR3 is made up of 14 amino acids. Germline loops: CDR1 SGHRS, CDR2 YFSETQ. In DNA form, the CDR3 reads TGCGCCAGCAGCTTGATTACACTGAACACTGAAGCTTTCTTT. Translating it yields CASSLITLNTEAFF. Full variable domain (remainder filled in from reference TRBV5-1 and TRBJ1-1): KAGVTQTPRYLIKTRGQQVTLSCSPISGHRSVSWYQQTPGQGLQFLFEYFSETQRNKGNFPGRFSGRQFSNSRSEMNVSTLELGDSALYLCASSLITLNTEAFFGQGTRLTVV.

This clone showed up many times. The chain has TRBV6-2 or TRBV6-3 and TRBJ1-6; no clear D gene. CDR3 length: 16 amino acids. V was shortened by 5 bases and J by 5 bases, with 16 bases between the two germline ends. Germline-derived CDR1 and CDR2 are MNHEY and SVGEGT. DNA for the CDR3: TGTGCCAGCAGTCCCAGAGGGCCGATGAATAATTCACCCCTCCACTTT. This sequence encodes CASSPRGPMNNSPLHF.

The CDR3 region is CASSLGGPTYEQYF. As DNA, the CDR3 is TGCGCCAGCAGCCTAGGAGGGCCCACCTACGAGCAGTACTTC. V usage is TRBV5-1 and J usage is TRBJ2-7; a weak D match, TRBD2 (6 bases). The CDR3 length is 14 residues. The V and J ends lost 4 bases and 2 bases respectively, with 13 bases between them. Germline lookup yields CDR1 SGHRS and CDR2 YFSETQ.

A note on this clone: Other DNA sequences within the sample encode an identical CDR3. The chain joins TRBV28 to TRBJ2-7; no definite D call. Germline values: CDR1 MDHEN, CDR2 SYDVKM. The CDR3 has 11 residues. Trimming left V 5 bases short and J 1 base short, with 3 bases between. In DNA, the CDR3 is TGTGCCAGCAGTCAGTCCTACGAGCAGTACTTC. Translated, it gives CASSQSYEQYF. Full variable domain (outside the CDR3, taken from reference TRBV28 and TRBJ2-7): DVKVTQSSRYLVKRTGEKVFLECVQDMDHENMFWYRQDPGLGLRLIYFSYDVKMKEKGDIPEGYSVSREKKERFSLILESASTNQTSMYLCASSQSYEQYFGPGTRLTVT.

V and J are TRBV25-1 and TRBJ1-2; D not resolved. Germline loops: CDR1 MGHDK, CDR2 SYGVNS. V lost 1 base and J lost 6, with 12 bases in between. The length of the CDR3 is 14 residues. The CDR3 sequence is CASSESGGADGYTF. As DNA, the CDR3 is TGTGCCAGCAGTGAATCCGGCGGAGCAGATGGCTACACCTTC.

CDR3: CASSYARGYTF. The CDR3 DNA sequence: TGTGCCAGCAGCTACGCGCGTGGCTACACCTTC. The chain combines TRBV12-3 or TRBV12-4 with TRBJ1-2; D call uncertain. V was pared by 6 bases and J by 7 bases, with 9 bases between. CDR3 length: 11 amino acids.

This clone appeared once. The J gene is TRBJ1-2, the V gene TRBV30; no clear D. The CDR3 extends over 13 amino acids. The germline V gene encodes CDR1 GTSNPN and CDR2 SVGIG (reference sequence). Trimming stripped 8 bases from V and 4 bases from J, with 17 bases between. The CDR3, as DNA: TGTGCCCGCCTCCGAGAGGGTGCCTATGGCTACACCTTC. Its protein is CARLREGAYGYTF.

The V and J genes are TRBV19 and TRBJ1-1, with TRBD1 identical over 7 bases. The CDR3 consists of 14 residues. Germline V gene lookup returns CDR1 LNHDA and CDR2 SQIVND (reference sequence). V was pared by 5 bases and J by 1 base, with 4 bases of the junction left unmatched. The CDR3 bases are TGTGCCAGTAGTCCGGACAGGACGAACACTGAAGCTTTCTTT. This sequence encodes CASSPDRTNTEAFF.

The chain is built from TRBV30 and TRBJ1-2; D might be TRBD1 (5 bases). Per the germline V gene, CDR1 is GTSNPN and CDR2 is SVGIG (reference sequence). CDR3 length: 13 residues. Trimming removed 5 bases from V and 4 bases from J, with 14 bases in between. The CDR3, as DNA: TGTGCCTGGCACCGGGGGGGGTCCTATGGCTACACCTTC. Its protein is CAWHRGGSYGYTF. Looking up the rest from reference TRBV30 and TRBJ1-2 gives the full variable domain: SQTIHQWPATLVQPVGSPLSLECTVEGTSNPNLYWYRQAAGRGLQLLFYSVGIGQISSEVPQNLSASRPQDRQFILSSKKLLLSDSGFYLCAWHRGGSYGYTFGSGTRLTVV.

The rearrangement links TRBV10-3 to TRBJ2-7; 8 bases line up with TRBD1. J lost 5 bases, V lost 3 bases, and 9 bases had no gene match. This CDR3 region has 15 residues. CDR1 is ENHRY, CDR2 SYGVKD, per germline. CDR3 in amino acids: CAISDWQGAKNEQYF. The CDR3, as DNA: TGTGCCATCAGTGACTGGCAGGGGGCGAAGAACGAGCAGTACTTC.

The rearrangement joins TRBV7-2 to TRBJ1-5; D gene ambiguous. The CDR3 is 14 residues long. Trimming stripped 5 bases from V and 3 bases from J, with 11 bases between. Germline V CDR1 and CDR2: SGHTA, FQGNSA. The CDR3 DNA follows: TGTGCCAGCAGCCCCCGTGGAGCCAATCAGCCCCAGCATTTT. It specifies CASSPRGANQPQHF.

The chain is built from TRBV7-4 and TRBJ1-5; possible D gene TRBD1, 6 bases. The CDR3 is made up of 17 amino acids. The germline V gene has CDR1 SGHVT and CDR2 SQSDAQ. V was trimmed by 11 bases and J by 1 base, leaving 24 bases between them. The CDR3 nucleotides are TGTGCCCGCCCCGCCGCCTACGGGGGGGGCAGCAATCAGCCCCAGCATTTT. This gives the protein CARPAAYGGGSNQPQHF.

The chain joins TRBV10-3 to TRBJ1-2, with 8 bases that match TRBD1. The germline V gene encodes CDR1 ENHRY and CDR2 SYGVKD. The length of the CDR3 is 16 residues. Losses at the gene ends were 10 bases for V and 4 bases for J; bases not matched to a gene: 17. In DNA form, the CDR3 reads TGTGCCACGGTCCCGGGACAGGACCTTCTAACCTATGGCTACACCTTC. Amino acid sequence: CATVPGQDLLTYGYTF.

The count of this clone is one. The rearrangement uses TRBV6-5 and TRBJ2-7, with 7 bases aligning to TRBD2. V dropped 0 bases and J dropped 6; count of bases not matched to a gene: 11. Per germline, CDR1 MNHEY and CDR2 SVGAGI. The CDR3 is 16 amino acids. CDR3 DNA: TGTGCCAGCAGTTACTCGGCGCAGGGAGGGGCGGGCGAGCAGTACTTC. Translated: CASSYSAQGGAGEQYF.

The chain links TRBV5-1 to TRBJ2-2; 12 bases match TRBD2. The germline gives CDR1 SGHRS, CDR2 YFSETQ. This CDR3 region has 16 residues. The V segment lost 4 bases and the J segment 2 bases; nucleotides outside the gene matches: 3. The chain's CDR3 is CASSTGLAGNTGELFF. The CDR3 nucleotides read TGCGCCAGCAGCACCGGACTAGCGGGAAACACCGGGGAGCTGTTTTTT.

The CDR3 spells CASSKGSIATRRYNEQFF. The CDR3 region has the DNA TGTGCCAGCAGCAAAGGAAGTATAGCCACTCGCCGTTACAATGAGCAGTTCTTC. The chain has TRBV7-2 and TRBJ2-1; D is undetermined. Trimming stripped 5 bases from V and 4 bases from J, with 24 bases between. Germline V gene sequence: CDR1 SGHTA, CDR2 FQGNSA. The CDR3 spans 18 residues.

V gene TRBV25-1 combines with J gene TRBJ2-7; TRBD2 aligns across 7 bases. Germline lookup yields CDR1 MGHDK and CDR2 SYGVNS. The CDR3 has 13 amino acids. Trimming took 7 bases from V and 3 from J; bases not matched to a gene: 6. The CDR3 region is CASKRGSGYEQYF. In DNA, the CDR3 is TGTGCCAGCAAGCGCGGGAGCGGCTACGAGCAGTACTTC.

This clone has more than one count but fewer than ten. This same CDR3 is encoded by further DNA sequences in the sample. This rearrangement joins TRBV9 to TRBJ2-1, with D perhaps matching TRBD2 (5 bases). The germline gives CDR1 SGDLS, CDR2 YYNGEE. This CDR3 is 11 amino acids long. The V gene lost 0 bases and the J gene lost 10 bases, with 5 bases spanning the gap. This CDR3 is CASSVAGEQFF. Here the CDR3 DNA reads TGTGCCAGCAGCGTAGCGGGGGAGCAGTTCTTC.

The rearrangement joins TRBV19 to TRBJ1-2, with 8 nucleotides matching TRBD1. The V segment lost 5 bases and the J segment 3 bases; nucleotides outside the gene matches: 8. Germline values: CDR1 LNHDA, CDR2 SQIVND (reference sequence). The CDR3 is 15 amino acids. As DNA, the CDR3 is TGTGCCAGTAGTCATCCCGGACAGGGCGACTATGGCTACACCTTC. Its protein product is CASSHPGQGDYGYTF.